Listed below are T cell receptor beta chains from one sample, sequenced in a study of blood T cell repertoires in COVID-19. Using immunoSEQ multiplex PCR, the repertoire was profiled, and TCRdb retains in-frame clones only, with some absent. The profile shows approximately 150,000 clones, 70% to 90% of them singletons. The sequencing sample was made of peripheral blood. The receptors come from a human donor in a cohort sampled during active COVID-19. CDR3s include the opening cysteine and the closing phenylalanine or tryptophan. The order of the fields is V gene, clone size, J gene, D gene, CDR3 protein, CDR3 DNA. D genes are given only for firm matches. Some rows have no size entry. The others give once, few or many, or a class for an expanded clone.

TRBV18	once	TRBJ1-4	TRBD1	CASSPLRTGRNEKLFF	TGTGCCAGCTCACCACTTCGGACAGGAAGAAATGAAAAACTGTTTTTT
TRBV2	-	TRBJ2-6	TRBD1	CASSPPGQGFSGANVLTF	TGTGCCAGCAGCCCACCCGGACAGGGTTTCTCTGGGGCCAACGTCCTGACTTTC
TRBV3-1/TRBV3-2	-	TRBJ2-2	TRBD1	CASSQGTGNTGELFF	TGTGCCAGCAGCCAAGGGACAGGGAACACCGGGGAGCTGTTTTTT
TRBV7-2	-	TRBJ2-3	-	CASSLLGGGLSTDTQYF	TGTGCCAGCAGCTTATTGGGGGGGGGCCTTAGCACAGATACGCAGTATTTT
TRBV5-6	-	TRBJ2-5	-	CASSLPPRGQETQYF	TGTGCCAGCAGCCTCCCCCCCAGGGGACAAGAGACCCAGTACTTC
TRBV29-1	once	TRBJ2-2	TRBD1	CSVGTGGAGELFF	TGCAGCGTAGGGACAGGGGGGGCCGGGGAGCTGTTTTTT
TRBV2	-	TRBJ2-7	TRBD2	CASRATLAGIYEQYF	TGTGCCAGCAGGGCCACTCTAGCGGGAATCTACGAGCAGTACTTC
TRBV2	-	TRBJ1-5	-	CASSEKSARNQPQHF	TGTGCCAGCAGTGAAAAGAGTGCACGGAATCAGCCCCAGCATTTT
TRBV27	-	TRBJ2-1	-	CASSLFLGRSYNEQFF	TGTGCCAGCAGCCTTTTCCTGGGGCGCTCCTACAATGAGCAGTTCTTC
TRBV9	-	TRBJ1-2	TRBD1	CASSAAQGAREGYTF	TGTGCCAGCAGCGCAGCCCAGGGGGCGCGTGAAGGCTACACCTTC
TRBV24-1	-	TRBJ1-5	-	CATSDERVPGQPQHF	TGTGCCACCAGTGATGAGAGGGTGCCGGGCCAGCCCCAGCATTTT
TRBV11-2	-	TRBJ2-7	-	CASSDGSYEQYF	TGTGCCAGCAGCGACGGGAGTTACGAGCAGTACTTC
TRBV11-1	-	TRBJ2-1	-	CASSLSGVRPYNEQFF	TGTGCCAGCAGCCTTAGCGGTGTTCGGCCCTACAATGAGCAGTTCTTC
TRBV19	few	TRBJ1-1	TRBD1	CASSIRTGGSEAFF	TGTGCCAGTAGTATTCGTACAGGGGGCTCTGAAGCTTTCTTT
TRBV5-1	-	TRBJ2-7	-	CASSLVQGMGQYF	TGCGCCAGCAGCTTGGTCCAGGGAATGGGGCAGTACTTC
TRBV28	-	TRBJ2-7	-	CASSLLTLGEYEQYF	TGTGCCAGCAGTTTACTGACACTTGGGGAGTACGAGCAGTACTTC
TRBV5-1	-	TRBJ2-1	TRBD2	CASSSALAGGYNEQFF	TGCGCCAGCAGCTCCGCCTTAGCGGGGGGTTACAATGAGCAGTTCTTC
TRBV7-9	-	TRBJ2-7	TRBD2	CASSPGLAPYEQYF	TGTGCCAGCAGCCCGGGACTAGCACCCTACGAGCAGTACTTC
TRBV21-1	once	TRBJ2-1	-	CASSNGQGALNEQFF	TGTGCCAGCAGCAACGGACAGGGGGCCCTCAATGAGCAGTTCTTC
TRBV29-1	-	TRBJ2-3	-	CSVENFYTDTQYF	TGCAGCGTTGAAAACTTCTACACAGATACGCAGTATTTT
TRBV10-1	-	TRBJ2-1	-	CASGRGNEQFF	TGCGCCAGCGGCCGGGGTAATGAGCAGTTCTTC
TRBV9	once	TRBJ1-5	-	CASSLQGNSNQPQHF	TGTGCCAGCAGCCTACAGGGAAATAGCAATCAGCCCCAGCATTTT
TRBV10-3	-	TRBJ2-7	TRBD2	CAISEPTSGSYEQYF	TGTGCCATCAGTGAGCCGACTAGCGGGAGCTACGAGCAGTACTTC